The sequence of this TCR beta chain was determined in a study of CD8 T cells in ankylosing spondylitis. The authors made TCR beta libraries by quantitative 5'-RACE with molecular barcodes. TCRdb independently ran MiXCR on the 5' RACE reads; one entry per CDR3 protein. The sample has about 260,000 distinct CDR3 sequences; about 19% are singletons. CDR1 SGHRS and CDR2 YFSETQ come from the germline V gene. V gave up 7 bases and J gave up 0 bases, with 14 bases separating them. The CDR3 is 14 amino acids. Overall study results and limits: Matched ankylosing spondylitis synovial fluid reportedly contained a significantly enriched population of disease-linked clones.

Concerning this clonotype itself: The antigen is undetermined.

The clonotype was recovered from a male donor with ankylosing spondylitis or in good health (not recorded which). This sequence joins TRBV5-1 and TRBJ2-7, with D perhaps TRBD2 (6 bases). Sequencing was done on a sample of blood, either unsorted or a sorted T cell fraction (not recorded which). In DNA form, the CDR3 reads TGCGCCAGCGCCCCTGGAGGGCCCTCCTACGAGCAGTACGTC. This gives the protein CASAPGGPSYEQYV.